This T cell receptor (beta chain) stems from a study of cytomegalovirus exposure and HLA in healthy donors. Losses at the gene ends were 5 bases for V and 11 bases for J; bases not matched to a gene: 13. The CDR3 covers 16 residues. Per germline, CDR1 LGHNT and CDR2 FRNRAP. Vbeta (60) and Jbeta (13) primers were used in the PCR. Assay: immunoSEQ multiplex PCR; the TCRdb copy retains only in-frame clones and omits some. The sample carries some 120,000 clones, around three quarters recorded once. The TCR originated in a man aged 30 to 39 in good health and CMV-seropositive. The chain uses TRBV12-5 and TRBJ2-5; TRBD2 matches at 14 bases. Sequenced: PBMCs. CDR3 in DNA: TGTGCTAGTGGTCCCCCCGGACTAGCGGGGGGCCAGGAGCAGTACTTC. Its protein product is CASGPPGLAGGQEQYF.